What follows are 20 T cell receptor beta chains derived from one specimen sequenced in a study of CD8 T cells in Susac syndrome. Random-hexamer reverse transcription was applied to roughly 0.5 to 1 ug RNA. TCRdb re-derived calls from the immunoSEQ multiplex PCR reads in MiXCR, one entry per CDR3 protein. The sample consists of under 200,000 distinct CDR3 sequences, around 94% of them appearing once. The sequencing sample was made of CD4+ T cells from PBMCs. Receptors were obtained from a human donor with Susac syndrome.

The rearrangement joins TRBV2 to TRBJ2-3, with 7 bases lining up with TRBD2. Germline assignment: CDR1 SNHLY and CDR2 FYNNEI. The CDR3 totals 15 residues. Trimming at V came to 5 bases and at J to 1 base, leaving 6 bases not matched to a gene. The CDR3 coding sequence is TGTGCCAGCAGTAAGACGGGGGGAGGCACAGATACGCAGTATTTT. It is translated as CASSKTGGGTDTQYF.

This rearrangement joins TRBV3-1 to TRBJ2-7, with a tentative D call TRBD2 (6 bases). V dropped 4 bases and J dropped 0 bases, with 19 bases sitting between them. This CDR3 spans 17 amino acids. Germline loops: CDR1 LGHDT, CDR2 YNNKEL (reference sequence). The CDR3 region is CASSPASRLVASYEQYF. CDR3 nucleotide sequence: TGTGCCAGCAGCCCCGCTTCTCGACTAGTCGCCTCCTACGAGCAGTACTTC.

The rearrangement joins TRBV6-5 to TRBJ2-1, with a possible D match to TRBD1 (6 bases). Deletions cut 8 bases from V and 4 bases from J, with 18 bases between. The CDR3 runs 15 residues. Germline CDR1 is MNHEY and CDR2 is SVGAGI. The CDR3 DNA reads TGTGCCAGCGGCGACAGGCGAGTCTTTTACAATGAGCAGTTCTTC. Translation: CASGDRRVFYNEQFF.

The V call is TRBV12-3 or TRBV12-4, the J call TRBJ2-5; 7 bases match TRBD2. V shed 3 bases, J shed 5 bases, and the junction held 6 bases outside the gene matches. This CDR3 region has 14 residues. The CDR3 DNA follows: TGTGCCAGCAGTTTCGGCGGGGGAGTGGAGACCCAGTACTTC. It codes for CASSFGGGVETQYF.

The chain combines TRBV29-1 with TRBJ1-1; possibly TRBD1 for D (6 bases). Trimming left V 6 bases short and J 2 bases short, with 13 bases between. CDR3 length: 13 amino acids. Germline values: CDR1 SQVTM, CDR2 ANQGSEA. The CDR3 loop is CSVTGTSNTEAFF. CDR3 sequence (DNA): TGCAGCGTGACCGGGACATCTAACACTGAAGCTTTCTTT. Full variable domain (outside the CDR3, taken from reference TRBV29-1 and TRBJ1-1): SAVISQKPSRDICQRGTSLTIQCQVDSQVTMMFWYRQQPGQSLTLIATANQGSEATYESGFVIDKFPISRPNLTFSTLTVSNMSPEDSSIYLCSVTGTSNTEAFFGQGTRLTVV.

This clonotype was observed once. The chain carries TRBV7-2 and TRBJ2-3, with 13 bases lining up with TRBD2. The CDR3 covers 16 residues. V trimming: 5 bases; J trimming: 6 bases; junction bases outside the gene matches: 8. CDR1 is SGHTA, CDR2 FQGNSA, per germline. In DNA, the CDR3 is TGTGCCAGCAGCAACCAACTAGCGGGGGGGTACGATACGCAGTATTTT. Protein: CASSNQLAGGYDTQYF.

The sample holds one count of this clonotype. The chain recombines TRBV10-2 with TRBJ2-4, with 8 bases identical to TRBD1. V gave up 1 base and J gave up 15 bases; unmatched junction bases: 5. Germline CDR1 WSHSY, CDR2 SAAADI. The CDR3 length is 12 residues. The CDR3 DNA sequence: TGCGCCAGCAGTGAGTACCGGGACAGGTGGTACTTC. Amino acid sequence: CASSEYRDRWYF.

The V and J genes are TRBV29-1 and TRBJ1-2; D is perhaps TRBD1 (5 bases). The CDR3 loop spans 14 amino acids. V lost 6 bases, J lost 8 bases, and 22 bases lay in between. Germline V gives CDR1 SQVTM, CDR2 ANQGSEA. CDR3 in amino acids: CSVQEDEGYGGYTF. The DNA of the CDR3 is TGCAGCGTCCAGGAGGATGAGGGGTATGGAGGCTACACCTTC.

The rearrangement links TRBV20-1 to TRBJ2-7; 8 bases agree with TRBD1. The V gene's germline CDR1 is DFQATT and CDR2 SNEGSKA (reference sequence). The length of the CDR3 is 12 residues. Trimming at V came to 6 bases and at J to 2 bases, leaving 3 bases not matched to a gene. CDR3 region: CSADRGTYEQYF. CDR3 sequence (DNA): TGCAGTGCCGACAGGGGAACCTACGAGCAGTACTTC.

J is TRBJ1-1 and V is TRBV20-1; D gene unclear. The ends were cut back, 1 base at V and 7 bases at J, with 7 bases in the middle. Germline CDR1 is DFQATT and CDR2 is SNEGSKA (reference sequence). This CDR3 has 11 amino acids. The CDR3 here is CSARVSSEAFF. CDR3 in DNA: TGCAGTGCTAGAGTCAGTAGTGAAGCTTTCTTT.

This clonotype was counted a single time. The V and J genes are TRBV29-1 and TRBJ2-1; 9 bases fit TRBD2. The germline V gene has CDR1 SQVTM and CDR2 ANQGSEA. The CDR3 is 16 amino acids. J was trimmed by 2 bases and V by 4 bases; bases with no gene match: 9. The CDR3 loop reads CSVGGSGGPPYNEQFF. For the CDR3, the DNA is TGCAGCGTTGGGGGTAGCGGGGGCCCTCCCTACAATGAGCAGTTCTTC.

This clonotype came up a few times. This chain uses TRBV20-1 with TRBJ2-7, with 8 bases fitting TRBD1. The CDR3 covers 13 residues. Per germline, CDR1 DFQATT and CDR2 SNEGSKA (reference sequence). J gave up 4 bases and V 4 bases, and 6 bases lay outside the gene matches. The DNA of the CDR3 is TGCAGTGCTAAAGGACAGGGCCTATACGAGCAGTACTTC. Translating gives CSAKGQGLYEQYF.

The chain couples TRBV25-1 to TRBJ2-3, with D hard to call. This CDR3 region has 16 residues. V dropped 1 base and J dropped 0 bases, with 11 bases sitting between them. The germline V gene has CDR1 MGHDK and CDR2 SYGVNS. CDR3 sequence: CASSEWTAGSTDTQYF. The CDR3 region has the DNA TGTGCCAGCAGTGAATGGACCGCCGGGAGCACAGATACGCAGTATTTT.

This clonotype was recorded a few times. The CDR3 coding sequence is TGCAGCGCCGGGACAGACTATGGCTACACCTTC. Amino acid sequence: CSAGTDYGYTF. The chain joins TRBV29-1 to TRBJ1-2, with 7 bases identical to TRBD1. Germline CDR1 SQVTM, CDR2 ANQGSEA. The CDR3 runs 11 residues. With V trimmed by 7 bases and J by 3 bases, 2 bases remained unmatched.

This chain links TRBV2 with TRBJ2-7; either TRBD1 or TRBD2 may fit D (6 bases each). Trimming took off 7 bases at V and 4 bases at J, with 23 bases between the two ends. This CDR3 is 16 amino acids long. The V gene's germline CDR1 is SNHLY and CDR2 FYNNEI. CDR3 sequence reads: CASTGEGRGGGYEQYF. CDR3 DNA sequence: TGTGCCAGCACTGGAGAGGGCAGGGGAGGAGGATACGAGCAGTACTTC.

The chain combines TRBV6-5 with TRBJ2-2, with a tentative D call TRBD1 (5 bases). Per the germline V gene, CDR1 is MNHEY and CDR2 is SVGAGI. The V end lost 0 bases, the J end lost 2 bases, and 10 bases lay between the germline ends. The CDR3 contains 16 residues. The CDR3 reads CASSYSVQVNTGELFF. CDR3 in DNA: TGTGCCAGCAGTTACTCCGTACAGGTCAACACCGGGGAGCTGTTTTTT.

V usage is TRBV6-2 or TRBV6-3 and J usage is TRBJ2-5; 11 bases line up with TRBD2. The ends lost 4 bases at V and 13 bases at J; junction bases unmatched: 8. The germline V gene encodes CDR1 MNHEY and CDR2 SVGEGT. There are 13 residues in the CDR3. The chain's CDR3 is CASSSRTSGLAYF. DNA for the CDR3: TGTGCCAGCAGTTCGCGGACTAGCGGGCTCGCGTACTTC.

The CDR3 nucleotides are TGTGCCAGCAGCCGCCGGGACAGTCTCTCTGGAAACACCATATATTTT. Translation: CASSRRDSLSGNTIYF. The chain combines TRBV3-1 with TRBJ1-3, with 7 bases fitting TRBD1. V shed 4 bases and J 0 bases; nucleotides not matched to a gene: 6. CDR3 length: 16 amino acids. The germline gives CDR1 LGHDT, CDR2 YNNKEL (reference sequence). The whole variable domain, filled in from reference TRBV3-1 and TRBJ1-3, reads DTAVSQTPKYLVTQMGNDKSIKCEQNLGHDTMYWYKQDSKKFLKIMFSYNNKELIINETVPNRFSPKSPDKAHLNLHINSLELGDSAVYFCASSRRDSLSGNTIYFGEGSWLTVV.

This chain links TRBV6-5 with TRBJ2-5, with D hard to call. Per the germline V gene, CDR1 is MNHEY and CDR2 is SVGAGI. This CDR3 has 16 residues. V lost 2 bases to trimming and J lost 5 bases, with 18 bases between them. The CDR3 loop is CASSYGVLAFGETQYF. CDR3 coding DNA: TGTGCCAGCAGTTACGGGGTCTTGGCCTTTGGTGAGACCCAGTACTTC.

This clonotype was counted a single time. The chain recombines TRBV29-1 with TRBJ2-1; no definite D call. Trimming took off 1 base at V and 10 bases at J, with 20 bases between the two ends. CDR3 length: 15 residues. Germline CDR1 is SQVTM and CDR2 is ANQGSEA. CDR3 residues: CSVEASRPVAPEQFF. The CDR3 DNA sequence: TGCAGCGTTGAAGCTAGTAGGCCGGTAGCCCCAGAGCAGTTCTTC.